A selection of T cell receptor beta chains follows, all from one sample in a study of T cell responses to AZD1222 COVID-19 vaccine. Profiled with immunoSEQ multiplex PCR; TCRdb holds only in-frame clones, not every one. The data contain more than 110,000 clones, just under 95% of them singletons. Sequenced material: peripheral blood, taken on day 0 of AZD1222 vaccination. The receptor source for this set is an adult in good health. Both conserved end residues are part of each CDR3. The D gene is left open where the match is weak. Rows may omit the clone size; those that give it use once, few, many or a size class.

abundance	d_gene	v_gene	len	j_gene	CDR3nt	CDR3aa
NA	TRBD1	TRBV7-2	15	TRBJ2-7	TGTGCCAGCAGCTCGCGACAGGGTGTTAATGTCGGGCAGTACTTC	CASSSRQGVNVGQYF
NA	NA	TRBV2	14	TRBJ1-4	TGTGCCAGCAGTGAAGATACAGCTAATGAAAAACTGTTTTTT	CASSEDTANEKLFF
NA	TRBD1	TRBV13	15	TRBJ2-2	TGTGCCAGCAGCTTCGACAGGGCGGTCGCCGGGGAGCTGTTTTTT	CASSFDRAVAGELFF
NA	TRBD1	TRBV28	15	TRBJ1-4	TGTGCCAGCAGTTTATGGGACAGGGGACCTGAAAAACTGTTTTTT	CASSLWDRGPEKLFF
NA	NA	TRBV11-2	14	TRBJ2-2	TGTGCCAGCAGCTTAAGGGCAGCCAGCGGGGAGCTGTTTTTT	CASSLRAASGELFF
NA	NA	TRBV5-6	13	TRBJ1-3	TGTGCCAGCAAGTACAGGGCCCAAAACACCATATATTTT	CASKYRAQNTIYF
NA	TRBD2	TRBV28	16	TRBJ2-2	TGTGCCAGCAGTTTTAGGACTAGCTGGAGCACCGGGGAGCTGTTTTTT	CASSFRTSWSTGELFF
NA	NA	TRBV19	14	TRBJ2-7	TGTGCCAGTAGTATAGACCAGGGTACCTACGAGCAGTACTTC	CASSIDQGTYEQYF
NA	TRBD2	TRBV9	16	TRBJ2-7	TGTGCCAGCAGCGTAGGTTCGGGCGGGAGAGCCTACGAGCAGTACTTC	CASSVGSGGRAYEQYF
few	TRBD1	TRBV6-4	14	TRBJ2-3	TGTGCCAGCAGTGGGACAGGGGGCGCAGATACGCAGTATTTT	CASSGTGGADTQYF
NA	TRBD1	TRBV7-2	18	TRBJ1-5	TGTGCCAGCAGCTTAGCCTACAGGGGGCGGTCGAGCAATCAGCCCCAGCATTTT	CASSLAYRGRSSNQPQHF
NA	NA	TRBV27	10	TRBJ2-7	TGTGCCAGCAATCGGGCCGGGCAGTACTTC	CASNRAGQYF
NA	NA	TRBV29-1	12	TRBJ2-7	TGCAGCGTTGGTGAGGGGGGCTACGAGCAGTACTTC	CSVGEGGYEQYF
few	TRBD2	TRBV7-2	14	TRBJ2-5	TGTGCCAGCAGCTGGGTGGGACTACCTTGGACCCAGTACTTC	CASSWVGLPWTQYF
NA	NA	TRBV11-1	16	TRBJ2-2	TGTGCCAGCAGCTCGGATGGGGGGTTGAACACCGGGGAGCTGTTTTTT	CASSSDGGLNTGELFF
NA	NA	TRBV5-1	20	TRBJ1-2	TGCGCCAGCAGCTTCCCGAACAGGGCCCAACCTGGGGCATTTAACTATGGCTACACCTTC	CASSFPNRAQPGAFNYGYTF
NA	NA	TRBV27	14	TRBJ1-2	TGTGCCAGCAGTTTCCAAGGACTCGGAAGTGGCTACACCTTC	CASSFQGLGSGYTF
NA	TRBD1	TRBV28	18	TRBJ2-3	TGTGCCAGCAGAGCAGCGGTCCTCAGGGGGTTTAGCACAGATACGCAGTATTTT	CASRAAVLRGFSTDTQYF
once	NA	TRBV25-1	16	TRBJ1-2	TGTGCCAGCAGTGAACCCACGGGACGGACTAACTATGGCTACACCTTC	CASSEPTGRTNYGYTF
NA	TRBD2	TRBV2	14	TRBJ2-7	TGTGCCGGCACCGGCCCTAGCGGCTCCTACGAGCAGTACTTC	CAGTGPSGSYEQYF
medium-sized	NA	TRBV27	14	TRBJ2-7	TGTGCCAGCAGTTTTGTCGGTTTCGGGTACGAGCAGTACTTC	CASSFVGFGYEQYF
NA	NA	TRBV28	14	TRBJ1-4	TGTGCCAGCAGTTTCAGGGAGGGCGGGGAAAAACTGTTTTTT	CASSFREGGEKLFF
NA	NA	TRBV12-2	18	TRBJ2-2	TGTGCAAGTCGCTTATCGGTCGATGGGGAGGGAATGGCCGGGGAGCTGTTTTTT	CASRLSVDGEGMAGELFF
NA	TRBD1	TRBV5-1	17	TRBJ2-7	TGCGCCAGCAGCTTAGGGACAGGGGACCTCTTATCCTACGAGCAGTACTTC	CASSLGTGDLLSYEQYF
NA	NA	TRBV19	16	TRBJ2-1	TGTGCCAGTAGTATAGTCGGAGCGAAGTCCTACAATGAGCAGTTCTTC	CASSIVGAKSYNEQFF
NA	TRBD1	TRBV19	17	TRBJ1-3	TGTGCCAGTACGGCCTCCGGACAGGGCCACTCTGGAAACACCATATATTTT	CASTASGQGHSGNTIYF
once	NA	TRBV7-2	12	TRBJ2-7	TGTGCCAGCAGCTTAGCGAATCACGAGCAGTACTTC	CASSLANHEQYF
NA	TRBD2	TRBV28	16	TRBJ2-1	TGTGCCAGCAGTCCCCTAGCTAGCGGGCTATACAATGAGCAGTTCTTC	CASSPLASGLYNEQFF
NA	NA	TRBV18	17	TRBJ1-1	TGTGCCAGCTCACCATTTGTCGAGGCCGTAATGAACACTGAAGCTTTCTTT	CASSPFVEAVMNTEAFF
NA	TRBD2	TRBV3-1/TRBV3-2	14	TRBJ2-7	TGTGCCAGCAGCGATACTAGCGGGGGCGACGAGCAGTACTTC	CASSDTSGGDEQYF
NA	TRBD1	TRBV5-6	14	TRBJ2-7	TGTGCCAGCAGCACCGGGACAGGGCTTTACGAGCAGTACTTC	CASSTGTGLYEQYF
NA	NA	TRBV11-2	13	TRBJ2-1	TGTGCCAGCAGCCCCGAGCCCAGGGATGAGCAGTTCTTC	CASSPEPRDEQFF
once	TRBD2	TRBV28	16	TRBJ2-1	TGTGCCAGCAGCTTGAGAGCGGGGGGCAAATACAATGAGCAGTTCTTC	CASSLRAGGKYNEQFF
NA	NA	TRBV2	16	TRBJ1-3	TGTGCCAGCAGTGAGGCGGGGAGCCCGACTGGAAACACCATATATTTT	CASSEAGSPTGNTIYF
NA	NA	TRBV5-1	14	TRBJ2-3	TGCGCCAGCAGCTTGGATCCGGGACCTCAGGCGCAGTATTTT	CASSLDPGPQAQYF
NA	NA	TRBV28	10	TRBJ1-2	TGTGCCAGCAGTTTCAATGGCTACACCTTC	CASSFNGYTF
few	NA	TRBV28	14	TRBJ1-5	TGTGCCAGCAGTTTGTTGGCGGACGATCAGCCCCAGCATTTT	CASSLLADDQPQHF
NA	TRBD1	TRBV28	17	TRBJ1-2	TGTGCCAGCACCATACCGGGACAGGGTACTTCTAACTATGGCTACACCTTC	CASTIPGQGTSNYGYTF
NA	TRBD2	TRBV7-9	16	TRBJ2-7	TGTGCCAGCAGCCTGACTAGCGGGAGGGTTTTGGACGAGCAGTACTTC	CASSLTSGRVLDEQYF
NA	NA	TRBV4-1	15	TRBJ2-4	TGCGCCAGCAGCCAAGATCTGGCTAGCAAAAACATTCAGTACTTC	CASSQDLASKNIQYF
NA	TRBD1	TRBV2	16	TRBJ2-1	TGTGCCAGCACCAAGGACAGGGGGCATTCCTACAATGAGCAGTTCTTC	CASTKDRGHSYNEQFF
NA	TRBD1	TRBV6-6	15	TRBJ2-7	TGTGCCAGCAGTCCGAGACAGGGGGCCGCATACGAGCAGTACTTC	CASSPRQGAAYEQYF
NA	NA	TRBV10-3	14	TRBJ2-5	TGTGCCATCAGCCCGGGACGGACCCAAGAGACCCAGTACTTC	CAISPGRTQETQYF
NA	NA	TRBV28	10	TRBJ2-7	TGTGCCAGCAGGGACGTCGAGCAGTACTTC	CASRDVEQYF
NA	NA	TRBV12-3/TRBV12-4	13	TRBJ2-7	TGTGCCAGCAGCCGGACAGCCTCCTACGAGCAGTACTTC	CASSRTASYEQYF
few	TRBD1	TRBV7-2	15	TRBJ2-1	TGTGCCAGCAGCTTAAGGGCAGGGGGCTACAATGAGCAGTTCTTC	CASSLRAGGYNEQFF
few	NA	TRBV3-1/TRBV3-2	14	TRBJ1-1	TGTGCCAGCAGCCCTCAAAGGGGTTATACTGAAGCTTTCTTT	CASSPQRGYTEAFF
NA	NA	TRBV3-1/TRBV3-2	13	TRBJ1-1	TGTGCCGCTCAGGGCCCTGGGGGCACTGAAGCTTTCTTT	CAAQGPGGTEAFF
once	NA	TRBV27	13	TRBJ1-5	TGTGCCAGCAGTTTGGTTGGTAATCAGCCCCAGCATTTT	CASSLVGNQPQHF
NA	NA	TRBV11-2	18	TRBJ2-2	TGTGCCAGCAGCTCCGGGACACAAGGGGCGGTTGTTACCGGGGAGCTGTTTTTT	CASSSGTQGAVVTGELFF
NA	TRBD1	TRBV19	15	TRBJ2-1	TGTGCCAGTAGTACCTCCGGGACAGGGGGCTTGGAGCAGTTCTTC	CASSTSGTGGLEQFF
NA	TRBD1	TRBV5-1	14	TRBJ1-2	TGCGCCAGCAGCACGGGGACAGGGGTCTATGGCTACACCTTC	CASSTGTGVYGYTF
NA	TRBD2	TRBV14	15	TRBJ2-7	TGTGCCAGCAGCCATAAAGCGGGAGGTTCCTACGAGCAGTACTTC	CASSHKAGGSYEQYF
NA	NA	TRBV18	12	TRBJ1-2	TGTGCCAGCTCACCTCTACAGGGAGCTGACACCTTC	CASSPLQGADTF
NA	TRBD1	TRBV15	16	TRBJ2-4	TGTGCCACCAGCAGAGACAGGGGGCGAGCCAAAAACATTCAGTACTTC	CATSRDRGRAKNIQYF
NA	NA	TRBV6-5	15	TRBJ2-7	TGTGCCAGCAGTCCACGGGCTGCTAGTCCCTACGAGCAGTACTTC	CASSPRAASPYEQYF
NA	NA	TRBV19	14	TRBJ1-5	TGTGCCAGTAGTGGAACAGGGAAGGATCAGCCCCAGCATTTT	CASSGTGKDQPQHF